The clone carrying this T cell receptor beta chain has a handful of counts. Its specificity is unknown. This specimen comes from a study of CD8 T cells in ankylosing spondylitis. TCRdb itself ran the 5' RACE reads through MiXCR, one entry per CDR3 protein. The repertoire has about 96,000 distinct CDR3 sequences, around 25% of them found once; the top ten carry around three fifths. Findings and caveats of the study: A TCR beta motif of 7 to 9 highly homologous variants seemed to mark ankylosing spondylitis blood. Matched ankylosing spondylitis synovial fluid reportedly contained a significantly enriched population of disease-linked clones.

The V and J ends lost 4 bases and 0 bases respectively, with 16 bases between them. This CDR3 comprises 17 residues. CDR1 SGHRS and CDR2 YFSETQ come from the germline V gene. V and J are TRBV5-1 and TRBJ2-2; possibly TRBD2 for D (5 bases). Sequencing was performed on blood, either unsorted or a sorted T cell fraction (not recorded which). The sequence was obtained from a male donor with ankylosing spondylitis or in good health (not recorded which). This CDR3 is CASSGSNRAANTGELFF. CDR3 DNA: TGCGCCAGCAGCGGGAGCAACCGGGCCGCGAACACCGGGGAGCTGTTTTTT.